This paragraph covers one TCR beta chain sequence. Its target is unknown. This entry comes from a study of OX40 agonist ivuxolimab in advanced cancers. Findings and limits, study-wide: Among T cells, CD8+ cells averaged more expanded clones than CD4+ cells. Low normalized T-cell clonal expansion also characterized some of the nonresponders.

TCRdb's copy holds only in-frame clones and misses some; the assay was immunoSEQ multiplex PCR. The top ten hold 9.5% to 15% of the sample, which has tens of thousands of clones, over 80% seen once. V lost 5 bases, J lost 4 bases, and 10 bases lay in between. CDR1 and CDR2 from the germline V gene are SGHTA and FQGTGA. This CDR3 contains 13 residues. The sequencing used CD4+ or CD8+ T cells sorted from blood, collected in a trial of the OX40 agonist ivuxolimab. The sequence came from an adult with an advanced solid tumor such as melanoma, head and neck, liver or kidney cancer. The V and J genes are TRBV7-3 and TRBJ2-3; D may be TRBD2 (6 bases). The CDR3 coding sequence is TGTGCCAGCAGCCGGGACTCCTCAGATACGCAGTATTTT. It specifies CASSRDSSDTQYF.